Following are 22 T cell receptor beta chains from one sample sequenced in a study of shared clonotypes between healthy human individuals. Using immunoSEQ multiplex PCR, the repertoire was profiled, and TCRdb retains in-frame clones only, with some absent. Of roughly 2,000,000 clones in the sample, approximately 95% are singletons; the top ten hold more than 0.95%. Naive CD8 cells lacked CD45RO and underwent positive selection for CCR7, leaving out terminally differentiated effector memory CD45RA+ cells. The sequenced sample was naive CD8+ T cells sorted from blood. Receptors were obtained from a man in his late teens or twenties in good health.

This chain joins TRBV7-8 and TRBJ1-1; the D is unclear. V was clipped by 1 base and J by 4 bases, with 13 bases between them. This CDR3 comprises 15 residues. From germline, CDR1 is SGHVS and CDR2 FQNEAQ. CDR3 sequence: CASSLEPGGGTEAFF. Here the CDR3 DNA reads TGTGCCAGCAGCTTAGAACCGGGAGGAGGCACTGAAGCTTTCTTT.

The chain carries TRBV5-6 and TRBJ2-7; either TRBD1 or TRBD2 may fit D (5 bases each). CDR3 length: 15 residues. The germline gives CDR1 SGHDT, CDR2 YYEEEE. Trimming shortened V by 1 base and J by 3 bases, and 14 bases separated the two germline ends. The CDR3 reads CASSLSGTENYEQYF. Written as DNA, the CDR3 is TGTGCCAGCAGCTTGTCCGGGACCGAAAACTACGAGCAGTACTTC. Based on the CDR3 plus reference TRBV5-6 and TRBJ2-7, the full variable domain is DAGVTQSPTHLIKTRGQQVTLRCSPKSGHDTVSWYQQALGQGPQFIFQYYEEEERQRGNFPDRFSGHQFPNYSSELNVNALLLGDSALYLCASSLSGTENYEQYFGPGTRLTVT.

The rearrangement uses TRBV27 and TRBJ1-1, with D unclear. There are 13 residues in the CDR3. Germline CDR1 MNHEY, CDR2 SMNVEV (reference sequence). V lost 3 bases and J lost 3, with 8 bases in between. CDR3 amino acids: CASSFEPYTEAFF. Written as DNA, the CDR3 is TGTGCCAGCAGTTTTGAGCCTTACACTGAAGCTTTCTTT.

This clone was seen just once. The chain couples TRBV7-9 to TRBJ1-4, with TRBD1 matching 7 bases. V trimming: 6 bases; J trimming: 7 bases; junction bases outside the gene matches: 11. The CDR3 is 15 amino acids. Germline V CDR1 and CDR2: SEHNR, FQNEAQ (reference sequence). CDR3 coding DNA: TGTGCCAGCAGTCCTCGACAGGGCGAGGGTGAAAAACTGTTTTTT. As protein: CASSPRQGEGEKLFF.

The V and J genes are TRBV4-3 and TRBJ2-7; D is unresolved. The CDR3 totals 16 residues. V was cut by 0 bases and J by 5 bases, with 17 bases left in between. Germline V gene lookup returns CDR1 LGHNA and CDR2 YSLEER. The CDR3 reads CASSQEGGVTLDEQYF. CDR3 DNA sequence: TGCGCCAGCAGCCAAGAGGGCGGCGTGACCCTCGACGAGCAGTACTTC.

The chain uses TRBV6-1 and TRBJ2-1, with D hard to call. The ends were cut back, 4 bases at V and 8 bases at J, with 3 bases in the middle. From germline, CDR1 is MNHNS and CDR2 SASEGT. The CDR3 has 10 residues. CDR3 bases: TGTGCCAGCAGTGCCCATGAGCAGTTCTTC. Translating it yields CASSAHEQFF.

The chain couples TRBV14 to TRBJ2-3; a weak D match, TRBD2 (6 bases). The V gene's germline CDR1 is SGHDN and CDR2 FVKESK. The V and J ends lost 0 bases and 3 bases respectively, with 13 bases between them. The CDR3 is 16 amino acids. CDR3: CASSQDLAVNTDTQYF. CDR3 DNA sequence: TGTGCCAGCAGCCAAGATTTAGCGGTGAATACAGATACGCAGTATTTT. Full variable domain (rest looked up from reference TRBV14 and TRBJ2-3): EAGVTQFPSHSVIEKGQTVTLRCDPISGHDNLYWYRRVMGKEIKFLLHFVKESKQDESGMPNNRFLAERTGGTYSTLKVQPAELEDSGVYFCASSQDLAVNTDTQYFGPGTRLTVL.

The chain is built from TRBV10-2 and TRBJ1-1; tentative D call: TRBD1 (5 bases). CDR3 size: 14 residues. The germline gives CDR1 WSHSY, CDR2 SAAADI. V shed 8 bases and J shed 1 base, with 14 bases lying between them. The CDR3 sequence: CASGRDGWNTEAFF. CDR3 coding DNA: TGCGCCAGCGGCCGGGACGGATGGAACACTGAAGCTTTCTTT.

CDR3 region: CASSQEQAGETEAFF. CDR3 DNA: TGCGCCAGCAGCCAAGAACAGGCGGGGGAGACTGAAGCTTTCTTT. This rearrangement joins TRBV4-3 to TRBJ1-1, with TRBD1 as a possible D gene (5 bases). The CDR3 is 15 amino acids. Between the trimmed V and J ends, which lost 0 bases and 5 bases, there was a span of 13 bases. Germline lookup yields CDR1 LGHNA and CDR2 YSLEER.

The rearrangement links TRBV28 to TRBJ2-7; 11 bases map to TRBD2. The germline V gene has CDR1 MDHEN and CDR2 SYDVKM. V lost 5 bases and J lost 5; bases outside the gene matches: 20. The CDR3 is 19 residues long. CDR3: CASSLTPHEALAGADEQYF. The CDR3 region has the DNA TGTGCCAGCAGTCTAACACCCCACGAAGCACTAGCGGGAGCAGACGAGCAGTACTTC.

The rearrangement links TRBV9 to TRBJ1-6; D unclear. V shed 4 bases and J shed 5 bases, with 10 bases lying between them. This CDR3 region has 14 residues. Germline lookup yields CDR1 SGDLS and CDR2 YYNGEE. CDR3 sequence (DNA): TGTGCCAGCAGCAGGGAGGGAGATAATTCACCCCTCCACTTT. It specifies CASSREGDNSPLHF. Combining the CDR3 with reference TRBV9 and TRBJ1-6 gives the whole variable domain DSGVTQTPKHLITATGQRVTLRCSPRSGDLSVYWYQQSLDQGLQFLIQYYNGEERAKGNILERFSAQQFPDLHSELNLSSLELGDSALYFCASSREGDNSPLHFGNGTRLTVT.

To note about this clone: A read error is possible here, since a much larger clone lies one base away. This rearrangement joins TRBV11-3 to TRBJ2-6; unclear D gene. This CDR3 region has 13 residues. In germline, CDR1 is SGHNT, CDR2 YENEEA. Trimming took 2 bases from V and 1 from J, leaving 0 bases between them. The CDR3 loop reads CASSLSGANVLTF. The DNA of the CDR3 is TGTGCCAGCAGCTTATCTGGGGCCAACGTCCTGACTTTC. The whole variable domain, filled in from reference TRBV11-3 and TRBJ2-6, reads EAGVVQSPRYKIIEKKQPVAFWCNPISGHNTLYWYLQNLGQGPELLIRYENEEAVDDSQLPKDRFSAERLKGVDSTLKIQPAELGDSAVYLCASSLSGANVLTFGAGSRLTVL.

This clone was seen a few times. This chain's CDR3 is CASSLSAGHYGYTF. The CDR3 DNA reads TGTGCCAGCAGTTTATCCGCAGGACACTATGGCTACACCTTC. This rearrangement joins TRBV27 to TRBJ1-2; D is undetermined. Germline CDR1 and CDR2: MNHEY and SMNVEV (reference sequence). CDR3 length: 14 residues. The V gene lost 0 bases and the J gene lost 3 bases, with 8 bases spanning the gap.

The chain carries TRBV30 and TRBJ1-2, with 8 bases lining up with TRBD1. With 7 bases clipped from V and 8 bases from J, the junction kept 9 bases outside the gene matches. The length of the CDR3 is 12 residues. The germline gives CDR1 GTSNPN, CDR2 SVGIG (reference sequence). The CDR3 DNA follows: TGTGCCTTTGATCAGGGGGCGGGAGGCTACACCTTC. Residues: CAFDQGAGGYTF.

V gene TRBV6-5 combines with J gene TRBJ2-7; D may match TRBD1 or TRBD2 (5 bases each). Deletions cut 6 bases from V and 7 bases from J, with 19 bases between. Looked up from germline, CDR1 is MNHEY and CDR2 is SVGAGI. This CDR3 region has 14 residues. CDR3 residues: CASSEQPTWGEQYF. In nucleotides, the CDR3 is TGTGCCAGCAGCGAACAGCCAACGTGGGGGGAGCAGTACTTC.

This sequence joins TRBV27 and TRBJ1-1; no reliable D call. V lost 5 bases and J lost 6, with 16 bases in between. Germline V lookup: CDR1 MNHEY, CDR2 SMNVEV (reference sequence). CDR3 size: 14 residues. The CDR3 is CASSPRPKSAEAFF. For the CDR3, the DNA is TGTGCCAGCAGTCCACGGCCCAAGTCGGCTGAAGCTTTCTTT.

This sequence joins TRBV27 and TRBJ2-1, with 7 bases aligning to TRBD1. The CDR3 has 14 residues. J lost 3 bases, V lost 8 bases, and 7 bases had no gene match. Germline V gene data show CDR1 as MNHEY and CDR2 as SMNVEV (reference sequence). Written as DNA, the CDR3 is TGTGCCAGCGGCCGGGACAGTGTCTACAATGAGCAGTTCTTC. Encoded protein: CASGRDSVYNEQFF.

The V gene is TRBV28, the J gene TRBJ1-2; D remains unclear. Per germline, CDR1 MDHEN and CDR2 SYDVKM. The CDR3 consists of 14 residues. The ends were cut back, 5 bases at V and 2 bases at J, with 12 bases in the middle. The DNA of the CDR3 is TGTGCCAGCAGTGGCGACAACCTAAACTATGGCTACACCTTC. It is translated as CASSGDNLNYGYTF.

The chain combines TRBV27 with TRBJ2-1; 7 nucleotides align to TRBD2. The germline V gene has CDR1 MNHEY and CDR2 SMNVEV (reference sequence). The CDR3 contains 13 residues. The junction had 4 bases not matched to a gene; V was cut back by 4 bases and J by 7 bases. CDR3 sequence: CASSSTSLNEQFF. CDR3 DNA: TGTGCCAGCAGTTCGACTAGCTTAAATGAGCAGTTCTTC.

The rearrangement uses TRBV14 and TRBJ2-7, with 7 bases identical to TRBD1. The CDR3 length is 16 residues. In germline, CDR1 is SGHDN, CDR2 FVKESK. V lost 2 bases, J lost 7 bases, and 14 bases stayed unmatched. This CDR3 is CASSQFKGQASGEQYF. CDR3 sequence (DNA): TGTGCCAGCAGCCAATTTAAAGGACAGGCTTCGGGTGAGCAGTACTTC.

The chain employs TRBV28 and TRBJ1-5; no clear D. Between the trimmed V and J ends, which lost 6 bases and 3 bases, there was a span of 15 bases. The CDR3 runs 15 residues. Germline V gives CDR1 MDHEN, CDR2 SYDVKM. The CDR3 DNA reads TGTGCCAGCAGCCGCCCCGGCGCCAACAATCAGCCCCAGCATTTT. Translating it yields CASSRPGANNQPQHF.

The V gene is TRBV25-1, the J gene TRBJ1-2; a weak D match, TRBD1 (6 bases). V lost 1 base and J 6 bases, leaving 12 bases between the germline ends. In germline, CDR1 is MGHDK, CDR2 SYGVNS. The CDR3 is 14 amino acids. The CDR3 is CASSEFTGYDGYTF. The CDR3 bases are TGTGCCAGCAGTGAATTTACAGGGTACGATGGCTACACCTTC.